This paragraph covers one TCR beta chain sequence. It has no known antigen specificity. No base quality information exists; no much larger clone differs at one position. The immunoSEQ Assay, a bias-controlled multiplex PCR, was used to amplify TCRbeta CDR3 regions from genomic DNA. In the paper's pipeline: The number of nucleated cells in each sample was estimated from the amplification of reference gene primers within the assay. Sequence reads were collapsed and filtered to measure the absolute abundance of every unique TCRbeta CDR3 rearrangement. For each sample, productive Simpson clonality was calculated by taking the square root of Simpson's diversity index across productive rearrangements. TCRdb stores this immuneACCESS table with in-frame sequences only. Part of the clones is absent; in the studies checked, under half of the shortfall reflects unresolved V genes, and no reason is known for the rest. V and J calls and clone size are copied from that table; D and trimming were computed from the DNA. For this sample the table gives 350,000 to 400,000 clones, of which roughly nine tenths were detected only once. The top ten constitute roughly 3% of the sample.

The record originates from a study of blood T cell repertoires in COVID-19 (TCRdb year 2020). General notes on the study: Collaborator samples came from the United States, Italy and Spain and covered acute and convalescent phases of COVID-19. The prospective study material was composed of cDNA or gDNA derived from T cells, B-cell-depleted T cells, or PBMCs. Subjects who had been exposed to COVID-19, were actively infected with it, or had recovered from it provided the deeply sampled blood TCRbeta repertoires that made up the dataset. The repertoires were made available in a free public database intended to serve as a resource for research on the immune response to SARS-CoV-2. Samples came from the ongoing ImmuneRACE study (first 160 participants) plus 1,254 subjects from 6 global collaborators. Sample metadata almost always included a de-identified subject ID, COVID-19 status, age in years and sex. Where available, HLA class I and class II types were obtained from metadata supplied by the sample provider rather than from assay-based typing. General findings and caveats noted by the study authors: The amount of clinical and demographic metadata varied by source and participant and was provided uncurated.

Participants in the prospective study were enrolled through a virtual design, were aged roughly 18 to 90 years, and lived in under 25 United States geographic areas. Cohort assignment in the prospective study relied on participant-reported clinical history from a screening survey and a study questionnaire. ImmuneRACE Cohort 3 recovered participants were defined by two consecutive negative NP/OP PCR tests, healthcare professional clearance, or symptom resolution. In the prospective study, whole blood, serum and a nasopharyngeal or oropharyngeal swab were collected from each participant by mobile phlebotomists. Over a roughly 2-month period, participants in the prospective study had the option of providing additional blood draws and questionnaires. Before DNA extraction, prospective study blood samples were shipped either frozen or at room temperature. Spanning cysteine to phenylalanine, the CDR3 consists of 17 amino acids. The kept DNA is CDR3 alone, 51 bases in frame from the first base. V ends up 4 bases short and J 4 bases short, with an unmatched junction base count of 15. In the germline V gene, CDR1 corresponds to MDHEN and CDR2 to SYDVKM.

The TCR sequence derives from a woman under 40 who had recovered from COVID-19. The sequenced sample consisted of PBMCs or T cells enriched from blood (not recorded which). Here the chain combines TRBV28 and TRBJ1-2; TRBD1 lines up with 7 middle nucleotides. The sequenced DNA: TGTGCCAGCAGTTCCCCGGACAGGCTCAGCCAGGGCTATGGCTACACCTTC. Protein translation: CASSSPDRLSQGYGYTF.